One and the same sample provided the 21 T cell receptor beta chains below, sequenced in a study of blood T cell repertoires in COVID-19. Produced via immunoSEQ multiplex PCR; TCRdb's table is partial and in-frame only. The sample yields 55,000 to 65,000 clones, roughly 86% seen once. Material for sequencing was peripheral blood. These receptor sequences come from a man between 60 and 75 years old with active or convalescent COVID-19.

A single count supports this clone. The chain has TRBV5-1 and TRBJ1-1; a possible D gene is TRBD1 (6 bases). This CDR3 has 21 amino acids. V lost 0 bases and J lost 6, with 33 bases in between. Germline V gene sequence: CDR1 SGHRS, CDR2 YFSETQ. The CDR3 here is CASSLVFTGRGPRNRSAEAFF. The CDR3 bases are TGCGCCAGCAGCTTGGTTTTTACAGGGCGCGGCCCCAGGAACAGGAGCGCTGAAGCTTTCTTT.

V and J are TRBV4-3 and TRBJ1-4; D is possibly TRBD1 (6 bases). From germline, CDR1 is LGHNA and CDR2 YSLEER. This CDR3 has 15 residues. Trimming shortened V by 0 bases and J by 8 bases, and 13 bases separated the two germline ends. The CDR3 loop is CASSQDLGGYEKLFF. In DNA, the CDR3 is TGCGCCAGCAGCCAAGATCTAGGGGGATACGAAAAACTGTTTTTT.

The CDR3 region is CASSQVLRVFTDTQYF. The CDR3 bases are TGCGCCAGCAGCCAAGTCTTGCGGGTTTTCACAGATACGCAGTATTTT. This chain joins TRBV4-3 and TRBJ2-3, with D possibly TRBD2 on 5 matching bases. From germline, CDR1 is LGHNA and CDR2 YSLEER. V shed 1 base and J shed 2 bases, with 13 bases lying between them. This CDR3 comprises 16 residues.

CDR3 amino acids: CASSISGARSGANVLTF. The CDR3, as DNA: TGTGCCAGTAGTATATCAGGGGCCCGCTCTGGGGCCAACGTCCTGACTTTC. This chain joins TRBV19 and TRBJ2-6, with D tentatively TRBD1 (6 bases). The CDR3 spans 17 residues. Trimming removed 2 bases from V and 0 bases from J, with 11 bases in between. The germline gives CDR1 LNHDA, CDR2 SQIVND (reference sequence). Filled out from reference TRBV19 and TRBJ2-6, the complete variable domain reads DGGITQSPKYLFRKEGQNVTLSCEQNLNHDAMYWYRQDPGQGLRLIYYSQIVNDFQKGDIAEGYSVSREKKESFPLTVTSAQKNPTAFYLCASSISGARSGANVLTFGAGSRLTVL.

This rearrangement joins TRBV27 to TRBJ2-1, with 16 bases aligning to TRBD2. With 6 bases clipped from V and 0 bases from J, the junction kept 2 bases outside the gene matches. CDR1 and CDR2 (germline): MNHEY, SMNVEV (reference sequence). This CDR3 has 17 residues. The CDR3 is CASRGLAGGSSYNEQFF. The CDR3 DNA is TGTGCCAGCAGGGGACTAGCGGGAGGGAGCTCCTACAATGAGCAGTTCTTC.

This chain connects TRBV9 to TRBJ1-6, with D tentatively TRBD1 (6 bases). CDR3 length: 15 residues. The V gene's germline CDR1 is SGDLS and CDR2 YYNGEE. Trimming pared 3 bases from V and 4 bases from J, leaving 11 bases between. The CDR3 reads CASSDGTLYNSPLHF. For the CDR3, the DNA is TGTGCCAGCAGCGATGGGACACTTTATAATTCACCCCTCCACTTT. Full variable domain (missing parts from reference TRBV9 and TRBJ1-6): DSGVTQTPKHLITATGQRVTLRCSPRSGDLSVYWYQQSLDQGLQFLIQYYNGEERAKGNILERFSAQQFPDLHSELNLSSLELGDSALYFCASSDGTLYNSPLHFGNGTRLTVT.

The V gene is TRBV5-1, the J gene TRBJ1-1; TRBD1 matches 7 bases. Trimming took 4 bases from V and 3 from J; bases not matched to a gene: 3. CDR1 SGHRS and CDR2 YFSETQ come from the germline V gene. The CDR3 runs to 13 residues. CDR3 sequence: CASSVDRDTEAFF. CDR3 DNA: TGCGCCAGCAGCGTTGACAGGGACACTGAAGCTTTCTTT.

The chain employs TRBV7-8 and TRBJ1-4, with D tentatively TRBD1 (5 bases). Germline V gives CDR1 SGHVS, CDR2 FQNEAQ. The CDR3 sequence is 13 residues long. Trimming shortened V by 5 bases and J by 6 bases, and 10 bases separated the two germline ends. Here the CDR3 reads CASSPQTDEKLFF. CDR3 nucleotide sequence: TGTGCCAGCAGCCCTCAGACAGATGAAAAACTGTTTTTT.

This sequence joins TRBV6-6 and TRBJ1-2; the D is unclear. This CDR3 contains 13 residues. Per the germline V gene, CDR1 is MNHNY and CDR2 is SVGAGI (reference sequence). V was shortened by 6 bases and J by 4 bases, with 12 bases between the two germline ends. The CDR3 bases are TGTGCCAGCAGCCCAGACGGGTCCTATGGCTACACCTTC. It specifies CASSPDGSYGYTF.

The rearrangement uses TRBV27 and TRBJ1-1; TRBD1 aligns across 7 bases. The ends lost 8 bases at V and 0 bases at J; junction bases unmatched: 15. CDR3 length: 17 residues. The germline V gene has CDR1 MNHEY and CDR2 SMNVEV (reference sequence). The CDR3 sequence is CASRPGTETYMNTEAFF. CDR3 DNA sequence: TGTGCCAGCCGTCCCGGGACAGAGACCTATATGAACACTGAAGCTTTCTTT.

This rearrangement joins TRBV9 to TRBJ1-6, with a tentative D call TRBD1 (5 bases). Germline V gene sequence: CDR1 SGDLS, CDR2 YYNGEE. CDR3 size: 15 residues. V lost 3 bases and J 3 bases, leaving 10 bases between the germline ends. The chain's CDR3 is CASSAGGNYNSPLHF. Written as DNA, the CDR3 is TGTGCCAGCAGCGCCGGGGGGAACTATAATTCACCCCTCCACTTT.

The V gene is TRBV15, the J gene TRBJ1-6; no reliable D call. V was trimmed by 3 bases and J by 14 bases, leaving 20 bases between them. CDR1 LNHNV and CDR2 YYDKDF come from the germline V gene (reference sequence). The CDR3 spans 15 residues. The CDR3 bases are TGTGCCACCAGCAGGGAGGGTTCCGAGACTACCACCCTCCACTTT. It yields the protein CATSREGSETTTLHF.

V usage is TRBV27 and J usage is TRBJ1-2; 9 bases are a match to TRBD1. Germline assignment: CDR1 MNHEY and CDR2 SMNVEV (reference sequence). V gave up 4 bases and J gave up 6 bases; unmatched junction bases: 9. The CDR3 runs 15 residues. CDR3 DNA: TGTGCCAGCAGTTCCTCCGGACAGGGGTGGGATGGCTACACCTTC. Its translation: CASSSSGQGWDGYTF.

This chain connects TRBV6-5 to TRBJ2-3, with D perhaps TRBD2 (5 bases). V lost 4 bases and J lost 0, with 8 bases in between. Looked up from germline, CDR1 is MNHEY and CDR2 is SVGAGI. There are 14 residues in the CDR3. The CDR3, as DNA: TGTGCCAGCAGTTTGACTACTAGCACAGATACGCAGTATTTT. As protein: CASSLTTSTDTQYF.

CDR3 sequence reads: CASSLQGAKYNEQFF. CDR3 coding DNA: TGCGCCAGCAGCTTACAGGGGGCGAAATACAATGAGCAGTTCTTC. This chain uses TRBV5-1 with TRBJ2-1, with 9 bases that match TRBD1. CDR1 and CDR2 from the germline V gene are SGHRS and YFSETQ. The ends lost 2 bases at V and 4 bases at J; junction bases unmatched: 4. CDR3 length: 15 amino acids.

The genes are TRBV10-2 and TRBJ1-2, with TRBD1 matching 9 bases. The CDR3 totals 15 residues. V dropped 6 bases and J dropped 5; count of bases not matched to a gene: 10. Germline CDR1 is WSHSY and CDR2 is SAAADI. CDR3 sequence reads: CASRVTGGELYGYTF. CDR3 nucleotide sequence: TGCGCCAGCAGGGTTACAGGGGGCGAGTTGTATGGCTACACCTTC.

CDR3 amino acids: CASSPRLAMGTDTQYF. The CDR3 DNA reads as TGTGCCAGCAGCCCTAGACTAGCTATGGGCACAGATACGCAGTATTTT. J is TRBJ2-3 and V is TRBV5-4, with 7 bases matching TRBD2. The germline CDR1 and CDR2 sequences are SGHNT and YYREEE (reference sequence). The CDR3 is 16 amino acids. V lost 4 bases, J lost 1 base, and 9 bases stayed unmatched.

This chain links TRBV6-1 with TRBJ1-5; 9 nucleotides agree with TRBD1. CDR1 MNHNS and CDR2 SASEGT come from the germline V gene. This CDR3 has 19 residues. V lost 2 bases to trimming and J lost 0 bases; unmatched junction nucleotides: 11. The chain's CDR3 is CASSERFRQGDYSNQPQHF. CDR3 coding DNA: TGTGCCAGCAGTGAAAGGTTTCGACAGGGGGATTATAGCAATCAGCCCCAGCATTTT.

This rearrangement joins TRBV24-1 to TRBJ2-5; D is unresolved. Germline values: CDR1 KGHDR, CDR2 SFDVKD. CDR3 length equals 15 residues. Trimming shortened V by 3 bases and J by 5 bases, and 15 bases separated the two germline ends. The CDR3 DNA sequence: TGTGCCACCAGTGATCCTGTCCGGGTAGGTGAGACCCAGTACTTC. This gives the protein CATSDPVRVGETQYF.

The chain carries TRBV19 and TRBJ2-5, with 9 positions matching TRBD1. The CDR3 loop spans 14 amino acids. After removal of 7 bases from V and 3 bases from J, the junction contained 6 bases not matched to a gene. Germline CDR1 LNHDA, CDR2 SQIVND (reference sequence). The CDR3 DNA sequence: TGTGCCAGTAAGAGGGACAGGGATGAAGAGACCCAGTACTTC. Its translation: CASKRDRDEETQYF.

This clone was counted a single time. The V gene is TRBV6-5, the J gene TRBJ1-3; no definite D call. V was clipped by 6 bases and J by 0 bases, with 12 bases between them. The length of the CDR3 is 15 residues. Germline CDR1 is MNHEY and CDR2 is SVGAGI. The CDR3 reads CASRYSVYSGNTIYF. CDR3 coding DNA: TGTGCCAGCAGGTACAGCGTGTACTCTGGAAACACCATATATTTT.